Sequencing of this TCR beta chain was carried out in a study of vaccination and CD4 T cells after COVID-19. At the level of the study: Cellular stimulation was performed using overlapping spike peptides derived from SARS-CoV-2, HCoV-NL63, HCoV-OC43 and HCoV-229E. Study-wide results and limits: A nonsignificant median increase from about 20 to 38 SARS-CoV-2-reactive clonotypes was observed.

Treatment noted: approximately 11-day PBMC culture with coronavirus spike peptide pools or control peptides (ViraFEST assay). Researchers used the Oncomine TCR Beta short-read assay to sequence DNA from cultured CD4+ T cells. From CD4+ T cells that had been cultured, genomic DNA was extracted. TCRdb independently ran MiXCR on the PCR reads; one entry per CDR3 protein. Found here are more than 13,000 distinct CDR3 sequences, under 55% of them singletons; the top ten hold roughly 8.4%. Points on this clonotype: The target antigen is unknown.

The sequencing here drew on CD4+ T cells from blood, cultured in vitro, taken before SARS-CoV-2 vaccination. This receptor was identified in a human donor who had recovered from COVID-19.

The CDR3 sequence is CASSMAQAFTGELFF. The CDR3 bases are TGTGCCAGTAGTATGGCCCAGGCTTTCACCGGGGAGCTGTTTTTT. The chain employs TRBV19 and TRBJ2-2; D remains ambiguous. The length of the CDR3 is 15 residues. Trimming took off 3 bases at V and 4 bases at J, with 12 bases between the two ends. The germline V gene encodes CDR1 LNHDA and CDR2 SQIVND (reference sequence).